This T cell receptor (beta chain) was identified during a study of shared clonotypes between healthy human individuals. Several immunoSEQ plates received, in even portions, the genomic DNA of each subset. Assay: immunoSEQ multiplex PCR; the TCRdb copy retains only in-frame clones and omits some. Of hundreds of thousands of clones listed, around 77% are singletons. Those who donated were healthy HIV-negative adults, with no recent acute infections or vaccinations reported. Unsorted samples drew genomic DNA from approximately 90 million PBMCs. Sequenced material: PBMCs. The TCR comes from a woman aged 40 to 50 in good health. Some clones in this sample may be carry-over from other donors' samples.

The CDR3 sequence is CASSRGENSNQPQHF. As DNA, the CDR3 is TGTGCCAGCAGCCGAGGAGAAAATAGCAATCAGCCCCAGCATTTT. The chain is built from TRBV14 and TRBJ1-5; D is uncertain. The germline V gene encodes CDR1 SGHDN and CDR2 FVKESK. V lost 4 bases to trimming and J lost 0 bases, with 10 bases between them. There are 15 residues in the CDR3.